This TCR beta chain stems from a study of control samples from healthy donors and cancer patients. Profiled with immunoSEQ multiplex PCR; TCRdb holds only in-frame clones, not every one. There are 120,000 or so clones in the sample; around 89% occur only once, and about 3.7% lies in the top ten. This CDR3 has 12 residues. Trimming removed 3 bases from V and 6 bases from J, with 8 bases in between. Germline lookup yields CDR1 SGHKS and CDR2 YYEKEE (reference sequence). Sequenced: PBMCs. The sequence was collected from a woman aged 55-70 years with lung cancer. This chain links TRBV5-5 with TRBJ2-3; either TRBD1 or TRBD2 may fit D (5 bases each). In nucleotides, the CDR3 is TGTGCCAGCAGCTGGGACCTGGATACGCAGTATTTT. Translating gives CASSWDLDTQYF.